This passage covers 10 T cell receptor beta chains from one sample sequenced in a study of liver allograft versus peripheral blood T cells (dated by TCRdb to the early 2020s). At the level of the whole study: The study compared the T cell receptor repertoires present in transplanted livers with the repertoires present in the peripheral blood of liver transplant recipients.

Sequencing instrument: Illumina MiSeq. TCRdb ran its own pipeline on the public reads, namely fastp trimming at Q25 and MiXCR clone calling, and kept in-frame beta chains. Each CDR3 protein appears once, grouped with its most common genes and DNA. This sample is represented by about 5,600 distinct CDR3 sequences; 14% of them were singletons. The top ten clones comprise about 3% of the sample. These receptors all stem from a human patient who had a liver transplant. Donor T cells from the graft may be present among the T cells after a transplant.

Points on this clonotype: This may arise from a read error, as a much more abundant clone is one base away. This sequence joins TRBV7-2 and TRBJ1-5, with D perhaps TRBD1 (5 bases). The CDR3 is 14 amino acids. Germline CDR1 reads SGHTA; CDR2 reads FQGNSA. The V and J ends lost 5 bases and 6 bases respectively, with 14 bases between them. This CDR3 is CASSLRGLSQPQHF. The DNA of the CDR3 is TGTGCCAGCAGCCTAAGGGGTCTAAGTCAGCCCCAGCATTTT.

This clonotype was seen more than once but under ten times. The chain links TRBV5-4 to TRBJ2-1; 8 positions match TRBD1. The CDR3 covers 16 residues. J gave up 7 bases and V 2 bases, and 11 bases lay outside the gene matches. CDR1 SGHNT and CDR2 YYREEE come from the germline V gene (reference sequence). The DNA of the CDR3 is TGTGCCAGCAGCTTAGGTGGCGGACAGGGTCTGAATGAGCAGTTCTTC. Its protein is CASSLGGGQGLNEQFF.

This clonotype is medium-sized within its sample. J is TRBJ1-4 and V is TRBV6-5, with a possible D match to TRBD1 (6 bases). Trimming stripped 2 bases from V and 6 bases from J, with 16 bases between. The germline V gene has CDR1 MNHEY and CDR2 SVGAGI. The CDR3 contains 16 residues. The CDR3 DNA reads TGTGCCAGCAGTTACGGAACGGGGGCGGGGGATGAAAAACTGTTTTTT. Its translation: CASSYGTGAGDEKLFF.

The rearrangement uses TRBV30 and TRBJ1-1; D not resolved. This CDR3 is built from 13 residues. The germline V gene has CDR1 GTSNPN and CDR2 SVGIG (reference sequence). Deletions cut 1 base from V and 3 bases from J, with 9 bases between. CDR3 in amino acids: CAWSEPPDTEAFF. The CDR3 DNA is TGTGCCTGGAGTGAGCCGCCGGACACTGAAGCTTTCTTT.

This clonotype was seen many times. Written as DNA, the CDR3 is TGTGCCAGCAGCTTACCGGGACAGGTCCCCACTAACTATGGCTACACCTTC. This codes for CASSLPGQVPTNYGYTF. V and J are TRBV28 and TRBJ1-2; TRBD1 matches at 8 bases. Losses at the gene ends were 6 bases for V and 0 bases for J; bases not matched to a gene: 12. Germline CDR1 MDHEN, CDR2 SYDVKM. This CDR3 has 17 amino acids.

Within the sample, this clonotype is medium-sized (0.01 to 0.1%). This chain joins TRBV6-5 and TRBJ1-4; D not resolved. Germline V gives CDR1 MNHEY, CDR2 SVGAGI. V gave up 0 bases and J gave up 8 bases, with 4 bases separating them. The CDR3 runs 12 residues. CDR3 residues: CASSYSGEKLFF. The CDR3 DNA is TGTGCCAGCAGTTACTCGGGGGAAAAACTGTTTTTT.

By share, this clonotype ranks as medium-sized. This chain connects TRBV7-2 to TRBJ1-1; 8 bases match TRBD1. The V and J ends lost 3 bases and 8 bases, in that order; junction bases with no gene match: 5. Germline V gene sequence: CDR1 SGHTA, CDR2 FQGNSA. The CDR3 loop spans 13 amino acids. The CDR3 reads CASSFQGATEAFF. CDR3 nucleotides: TGTGCCAGCAGCTTCCAGGGGGCAACGGAAGCTTTCTTT.

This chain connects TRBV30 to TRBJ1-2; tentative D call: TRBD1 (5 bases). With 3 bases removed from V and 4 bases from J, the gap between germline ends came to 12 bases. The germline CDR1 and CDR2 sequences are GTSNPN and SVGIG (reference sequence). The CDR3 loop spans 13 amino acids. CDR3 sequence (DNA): TGTGCCTGGAGCGCTCGGGGCTTCTATGGCTACACCTTC. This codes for CAWSARGFYGYTF. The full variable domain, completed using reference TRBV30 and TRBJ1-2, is SQTIHQWPATLVQPVGSPLSLECTVEGTSNPNLYWYRQAAGRGLQLLFYSVGIGQISSEVPQNLSASRPQDRQFILSSKKLLLSDSGFYLCAWSARGFYGYTFGSGTRLTVV.

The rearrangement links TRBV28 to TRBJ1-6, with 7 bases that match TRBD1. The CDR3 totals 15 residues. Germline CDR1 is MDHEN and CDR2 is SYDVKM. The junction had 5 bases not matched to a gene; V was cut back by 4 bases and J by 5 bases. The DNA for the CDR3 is TGTGCCAGCAGTTCGCTAGACAGGGATAATTCACCCCTCCACTTT. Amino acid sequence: CASSSLDRDNSPLHF.

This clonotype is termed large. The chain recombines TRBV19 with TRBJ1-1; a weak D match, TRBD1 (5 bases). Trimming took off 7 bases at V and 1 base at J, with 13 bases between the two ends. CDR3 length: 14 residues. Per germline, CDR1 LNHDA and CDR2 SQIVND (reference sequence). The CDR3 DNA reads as TGTGCCAGTACTCGGGACCGCTCGAACACTGAAGCTTTCTTT. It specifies CASTRDRSNTEAFF.